The 25 T cell receptor beta chains in this list originate from one sample, sequenced in a study of T cell repertoires in cytomegalovirus infection. These receptors' targets are unknown. TCRdb reprocessed the reads via MiXCR and lists one record per CDR3 protein. The repertoire holds around 900,000 distinct CDR3 sequences, with roughly 30% as singletons. The specimen comprised cultured CD8+ T cells from PBMCs, sampled from culture after CMV antigen stimulation. Receptor source: a human donor in good health (CMV status not recorded). Some clones in this sample may be carry-over from other donors' samples.

This clonotype was found many times. The chain is built from TRBV7-9 and TRBJ2-5; TRBD2 agrees at 15 bases. CDR3 length: 17 amino acids. Germline lookup yields CDR1 SEHNR and CDR2 FQNEAQ (reference sequence). After removal of 5 bases from V and 3 bases from J, the junction contained 7 bases not matched to a gene. CDR3 nucleotide sequence: TGTGCCAGCAGCCACGGGACTAGCGGGGGGACGAAAGAGACCCAGTACTTC. This gives the protein CASSHGTSGGTKETQYF.

The chain has TRBV6-5 and TRBJ2-1; D unclear. V gave up 2 bases and J gave up 2 bases, with 7 bases separating them. In germline, CDR1 is MNHEY, CDR2 SVGAGI. The CDR3 is 14 amino acids. CDR3 residues: CASSYMVPYNEQFF. The DNA for the CDR3 is TGTGCCAGCAGTTACATGGTCCCCTACAATGAGCAGTTCTTC.

The rearrangement uses TRBV24-1 and TRBJ2-1; TRBD2 matches 11 bases. The CDR3 is made up of 14 amino acids. Germline trimming cut 5 bases from V and 10 bases from J; bases unmatched to any gene: 6. Germline V gives CDR1 KGHDR, CDR2 SFDVKD. The CDR3 DNA sequence: TGTGCCACCAGTGTCCTAGCGGGGGGTCCAGAGCAGTTCTTC. Translating it yields CATSVLAGGPEQFF.

The CDR3 DNA sequence: TGTGCCACCAGCAGAGATCGGGACCCCTCCCATGAGCAGTTCTTC. This gives the protein CATSRDRDPSHEQFF. The rearrangement links TRBV15 to TRBJ2-1; D may be TRBD1 or TRBD2 (5 bases each). The germline gives CDR1 LNHNV, CDR2 YYDKDF (reference sequence). V shed 0 bases and J shed 8 bases, with 14 bases lying between them. The CDR3 has 15 amino acids.

The chain recombines TRBV27 with TRBJ2-1, with a tentative D call TRBD2 (6 bases). The CDR3 has 17 residues. Germline V gene lookup returns CDR1 MNHEY and CDR2 SMNVEV (reference sequence). V shed 5 bases and J shed 7 bases, with 24 bases lying between them. The CDR3 sequence is CASSHIPGLPSLNEQFF. The DNA of the CDR3 is TGTGCCAGCAGTCACATCCCGGGACTGCCCTCTTTGAATGAGCAGTTCTTC.

The chain uses TRBV24-1 and TRBJ2-1, with a weak D call TRBD2 (5 bases). Germline CDR1 reads KGHDR; CDR2 reads SFDVKD. The CDR3 has 13 amino acids. Trimming pared 3 bases from V and 6 bases from J, leaving 8 bases between. CDR3 bases: TGTGCCACCAGTGATGCTAGCCTCAATGAGCAGTTCTTC. It translates to CATSDASLNEQFF.

The gene calls are TRBV12-3 or TRBV12-4 and TRBJ1-3; D unclear. The CDR3 length is 12 residues. V lost 10 bases and J lost 5, with 12 bases in between. CDR3 DNA sequence: TGTGCCACGGACGGAGGGAGAAACACCATATATTTT. Amino acid sequence: CATDGGRNTIYF.

The V and J genes are TRBV19 and TRBJ2-7; 11 nucleotides align to TRBD2. Trimming at V came to 4 bases and at J to 2 bases, leaving 4 bases not matched to a gene. Germline lookup yields CDR1 LNHDA and CDR2 SQIVND (reference sequence). The CDR3 spans 15 residues. The CDR3 protein is CASSTGTSGTYEQYF. In nucleotides, the CDR3 is TGTGCCAGTAGTACGGGGACTAGCGGCACCTACGAGCAGTACTTC.

This rearrangement joins TRBV7-9 to TRBJ1-6; D ambiguous. The V gene lost 1 base and the J gene lost 7 bases, with 11 bases spanning the gap. The CDR3 spans 15 residues. Germline V gene lookup returns CDR1 SEHNR and CDR2 FQNEAQ (reference sequence). The CDR3 protein is CASSLDGSTNSPLHF. The CDR3 DNA follows: TGTGCCAGCAGCTTAGATGGCAGTACCAATTCACCCCTCCACTTT.

The genes are TRBV25-1 and TRBJ2-2, with D perhaps TRBD1 (6 bases). V was clipped by 1 base and J by 8 bases, with 14 bases between them. Germline V gene sequence: CDR1 MGHDK, CDR2 SYGVNS. CDR3 length equals 15 residues. CDR3 bases: TGTGCCAGCAGTGAATCGTTCAGGGGTAATGGGGAGCTGTTTTTT. Its translation: CASSESFRGNGELFF.

J is TRBJ2-3 and V is TRBV11-3, with D possibly called TRBD1 or TRBD2 (5 bases each). The V end was cut by 5 bases, the J end by 5 bases, with 17 bases between. This CDR3 is built from 15 residues. Per the germline V gene, CDR1 is SGHNT and CDR2 is YENEEA. Here the CDR3 reads CASSPRGADGDTQYF. The CDR3 nucleotides read TGTGCCAGCAGCCCACGAGGGGCGGACGGAGATACGCAGTATTTT.

This chain links TRBV19 with TRBJ2-1; D unclear. Germline V gives CDR1 LNHDA, CDR2 SQIVND (reference sequence). Trimming removed 3 bases from V and 2 bases from J, with 11 bases in between. The CDR3 has 15 residues. The CDR3 nucleotides are TGTGCCAGTAGTATCTCGGCAGGTCCCTACAATGAGCAGTTCTTC. Translating gives CASSISAGPYNEQFF. Variable domain in full (rest from reference TRBV19 and TRBJ2-1): DGGITQSPKYLFRKEGQNVTLSCEQNLNHDAMYWYRQDPGQGLRLIYYSQIVNDFQKGDIAEGYSVSREKKESFPLTVTSAQKNPTAFYLCASSISAGPYNEQFFGPGTRLTVL.

This clonotype showed up just a few times. V is TRBV7-3 and J is TRBJ1-5, with unresolved D. The CDR3 loop spans 18 amino acids. Trimming shortened V by 5 bases and J by 0 bases, and 20 bases separated the two germline ends. The V gene's germline CDR1 is SGHTA and CDR2 FQGTGA. CDR3 sequence: CASSPQSIVDHSNQPQHF. CDR3 in DNA: TGTGCCAGCAGCCCTCAGTCTATAGTGGACCATAGCAATCAGCCCCAGCATTTT. Full variable domain (remainder filled in from reference TRBV7-3 and TRBJ1-5): GAGVSQTPSNKVTEKGKYVELRCDPISGHTALYWYRQSLGQGPEFLIYFQGTGAADDSGLPNDRFFAVRPEGSVSTLKIQRTERGDSAVYLCASSPQSIVDHSNQPQHFGDGTRLSIL.

This chain uses TRBV10-3 with TRBJ2-1; 8 nucleotides match TRBD2. Germline V gene lookup returns CDR1 ENHRY and CDR2 SYGVKD. This CDR3 comprises 16 residues. V was clipped by 1 base and J by 8 bases; unmatched bases: 10. The CDR3 DNA follows: TGTGCCATCAGTGAGTGGCTAGCGGGCCCGCAGGATGAGCAGTTCTTC. Translating it yields CAISEWLAGPQDEQFF.

V is TRBV6-6 and J is TRBJ1-1; 7 nucleotides line up with TRBD1. The CDR3 has 14 amino acids. Germline V gene sequence: CDR1 MNHNY, CDR2 SVGAGI (reference sequence). The junction had 10 bases not matched to a gene; V was cut back by 6 bases and J by 6 bases. This CDR3 reads CASRRQGPTAEAFF. CDR3 in DNA: TGTGCCAGCAGGAGACAGGGACCTACCGCTGAAGCTTTCTTT.

The chain is built from TRBV5-1 and TRBJ1-5; the D is unclear. Trimming shortened V by 0 bases and J by 0 bases, and 7 bases separated the two germline ends. The CDR3 runs 15 residues. The germline V gene has CDR1 SGHRS and CDR2 YFSETQ. The CDR3 here is CASSLDARSNQPQHF. As DNA, the CDR3 is TGCGCCAGCAGCTTGGATGCACGTAGCAATCAGCCCCAGCATTTT.

This clonotype turned up a few times. This chain joins TRBV28 and TRBJ2-2, with a weak D call TRBD1 (6 bases). The V end was cut by 6 bases, the J end by 0 bases, with 8 bases between. Germline CDR1 and CDR2: MDHEN and SYDVKM. The CDR3 contains 14 residues. Here the CDR3 DNA reads TGTGCCAGCAGGGGACATCCGAACACCGGGGAGCTGTTTTTT. It codes for CASRGHPNTGELFF.

This chain joins TRBV27 and TRBJ2-2; 10 nucleotides match TRBD1. There are 18 residues in the CDR3. The J segment lost 3 bases and the V segment lost 0 bases, leaving 7 bases of the junction unmatched. Germline V gene sequence: CDR1 MNHEY, CDR2 SMNVEV (reference sequence). CDR3 residues: CASSLSFGTGVYTGELFF. Here the CDR3 DNA reads TGTGCCAGCAGTTTATCTTTTGGGACAGGGGTTTACACCGGGGAGCTGTTTTTT.

This clonotype was observed a few times. The J gene is TRBJ2-1, the V gene TRBV12-3 or TRBV12-4, with 10 bases lining up with TRBD2. Trimming cost V 3 bases and J 0 bases; bases outside gene matches: 8. The CDR3 totals 18 residues. CDR3 sequence (DNA): TGTGCCAGCAGTTTTGCTAGCGGGGGACTTATCTCCTACAATGAGCAGTTCTTC. This codes for CASSFASGGLISYNEQFF.

The chain has TRBV11-2 and TRBJ1-1; D possibly corresponds to TRBD1 (5 bases). V lost 11 bases and J 0 bases, leaving 13 bases between the germline ends. The CDR3 covers 13 residues. Germline CDR1 is SGHAT and CDR2 is FQNNGV. The CDR3: CAGKGPLNTEAFF. The CDR3 DNA reads TGTGCCGGAAAGGGACCCTTGAACACTGAAGCTTTCTTT.

V is TRBV5-1 and J is TRBJ1-1, with D uncertain. The CDR3 sequence is 14 residues long. V was pared by 3 bases and J by 1 base, with 10 bases between. CDR1 is SGHRS and CDR2 is YFSETQ in the germline V gene. This CDR3 is CASSSVYENTEAFF. CDR3 DNA sequence: TGCGCCAGCAGCTCGGTCTACGAGAACACTGAAGCTTTCTTT.

This clonotype was found many times. The gene calls are TRBV6-6 and TRBJ2-2; D gene ambiguous. The CDR3 runs to 14 residues. V was trimmed by 0 bases and J by 4 bases, leaving 6 bases between them. Germline assignment: CDR1 MNHNY and CDR2 SVGAGI (reference sequence). The CDR3 coding sequence is TGTGCCAGCAGTTACTCTCCATCCACCGGGGAGCTGTTTTTT. Encoded protein: CASSYSPSTGELFF.

The chain joins TRBV2 to TRBJ2-7; D is ambiguous. Germline CDR1 is SNHLY and CDR2 is FYNNEI. V gave up 6 bases and J gave up 5 bases, with 14 bases separating them. The CDR3 runs 13 residues. The CDR3 DNA follows: TGTGCCAGCAGGGACCTCAATGGTCACGAGCAGTACTTC. This codes for CASRDLNGHEQYF.

This clonotype came up a few times. The rearrangement links TRBV6-2 or TRBV6-3 to TRBJ2-7; D ambiguous. This CDR3 has 13 amino acids. V was clipped by 4 bases and J by 3 bases, with 10 bases between them. CDR1 MNHEY and CDR2 SVGEGT come from the germline V gene. This CDR3 is CASSSAIYYEQYV. The DNA for the CDR3 is TGTGCCAGCAGTTCGGCCATATACTACGAGCAGTACGTC.

This clonotype was seen repeatedly, ten times or more. This chain joins TRBV7-8 and TRBJ1-5; D gene unclear. Trimming cost V 0 bases and J 0 bases, with 12 bases left between them. Germline CDR1 SGHVS, CDR2 FQNEAQ. CDR3 length equals 17 residues. CDR3 protein: CASSLAGVFYSNQPQHF. The CDR3 nucleotides read TGTGCCAGCAGCTTAGCGGGAGTCTTTTATAGCAATCAGCCCCAGCATTTT.